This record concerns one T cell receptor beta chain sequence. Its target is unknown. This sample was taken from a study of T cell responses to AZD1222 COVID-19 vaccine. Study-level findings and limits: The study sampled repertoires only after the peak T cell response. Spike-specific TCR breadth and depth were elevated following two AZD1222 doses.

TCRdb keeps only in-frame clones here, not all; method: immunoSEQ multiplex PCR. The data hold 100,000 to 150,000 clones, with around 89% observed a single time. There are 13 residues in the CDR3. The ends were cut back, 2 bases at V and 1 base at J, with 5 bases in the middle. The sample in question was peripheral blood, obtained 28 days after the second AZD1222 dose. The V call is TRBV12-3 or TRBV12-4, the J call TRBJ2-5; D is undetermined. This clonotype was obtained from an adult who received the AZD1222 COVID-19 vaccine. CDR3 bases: TGTGCCAGCAGTTTAAGGGCCCAAGAGACCCAGTACTTC. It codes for CASSLRAQETQYF.